The 13 T cell receptor beta chains given below trace back to one sample, sequenced in a study of blood T cell repertoires in COVID-19. Method: immunoSEQ multiplex PCR; TCRdb's copy keeps in-frame clones and lacks some. Of 200,000 to 250,000 clones listed, roughly 85% are singletons. The sequencing input was PBMCs or T cells enriched from blood (not recorded which). The receptors were sampled from a man aged 25 to 45 who had recovered from COVID-19.

In DNA, the CDR3 is TGTGCCAGCAGCGAGATAATCCAGCCCCAGCATTTT. Protein sequence: CASSEIIQPQHF. J is TRBJ1-5 and V is TRBV21-1. TRBV21-1 is a recognized pseudogene. This CDR3 is built from 12 residues.

This clone appeared once. The chain is built from TRBV5-4 and TRBJ2-7; 10 bases align to TRBD2. Losses at the gene ends were 4 bases for V and 6 bases for J; bases not matched to a gene: 13. Looked up from germline, CDR1 is SGHNT and CDR2 is YYREEE (reference sequence). The CDR3 runs to 16 residues. DNA for the CDR3: TGTGCCAGCAGCCTCCCTAGCGGGAGACATCTGCGCGAGCAGTACTTC. This gives the protein CASSLPSGRHLREQYF.

As for this clone: An end of the junction does not agree with germline; a read error may underlie this. J is TRBJ1-2 and V is TRBV19, with TRBD1 identical over 7 bases. Germline CDR1 is LNHDA and CDR2 is SQIVND (reference sequence). The CDR3 consists of 12 residues. CDR3 loop: CASSIRGPDRAF. For the CDR3, the DNA is TGTGCCAGTAGTATTAGGGGGCCAGATCGAGCCTTC.

This clone was detected only a few times. The chain recombines TRBV7-9 with TRBJ2-1; 11 nucleotides match TRBD2. After removal of 5 bases from V and 7 bases from J, the junction contained 13 bases not matched to a gene. The germline gives CDR1 SEHNR, CDR2 FQNEAQ (reference sequence). CDR3 size: 17 residues. The CDR3 here is CASSPQILAGGPNEQFF. Written as DNA, the CDR3 is TGTGCCAGCAGCCCTCAAATATTAGCGGGAGGGCCGAATGAGCAGTTCTTC. The full variable domain, completed using reference TRBV7-9 and TRBJ2-1, is DTGVSQNPRHKITKRGQNVTFRCDPISEHNRLYWYRQTLGQGPEFLTYFQNEAQLEKSRLLSDRFSAERPKGSFSTLEIQRTEQGDSAMYLCASSPQILAGGPNEQFFGPGTRLTVL.

The chain combines TRBV6-4 with TRBJ1-2; 9 bases map to TRBD1. The CDR3 loop spans 14 amino acids. Germline values: CDR1 MRHNA, CDR2 SNTAGT. Unmatched junction bases numbered 13, after V lost 11 bases and J lost 6 bases. The CDR3 nucleotides are TGTGCCGAACCTCCGGGACAGGGAAGCAATGGCTACACCTTC. It yields the protein CAEPPGQGSNGYTF.

The chain joins TRBV6-5 to TRBJ2-7; 7 bases line up with TRBD2. V shed 5 bases, J shed 4 bases, and the junction held 8 bases outside the gene matches. This CDR3 has 14 amino acids. CDR1 is MNHEY and CDR2 is SVGAGI in the germline V gene. The CDR3 loop is CASSTMGLPYEQYF. The CDR3 coding sequence is TGTGCCAGCAGTACCATGGGACTACCATACGAGCAGTACTTC.

This chain uses TRBV27 with TRBJ2-1; 7 nucleotides agree with TRBD1. V dropped 3 bases and J dropped 3; count of bases not matched to a gene: 8. Per germline, CDR1 MNHEY and CDR2 SMNVEV (reference sequence). The CDR3 sequence is 16 residues long. The DNA of the CDR3 is TGTGCCAGCAGTTTCTACAGGGGAATTGTCTACAATGAGCAGTTCTTC. It is translated as CASSFYRGIVYNEQFF.

With respect to this clone: Compared with germline, one end of the junction differs, possibly owing to a read error. The chain carries TRBV7-2 and TRBJ2-7; 7 bases align to TRBD2. The CDR3 spans 11 residues. Germline V gene data show CDR1 as SGHTA and CDR2 as FQGNSA. CDR3 coding DNA: TGTGCCAGCGGGGGAGGGAGGGAACTATTCTTC. Translated: CASGGGRELFF.

This sequence joins TRBV10-3 and TRBJ2-5; D gene uncertain. With 3 bases removed from V and 1 base from J, the gap between germline ends came to 9 bases. The CDR3 has 14 residues. Germline CDR1 and CDR2: ENHRY and SYGVKD. The CDR3 reads CAISDFSGQETQYF. DNA of the CDR3: TGTGCCATCAGTGACTTTTCAGGCCAAGAGACCCAGTACTTC.

J is TRBJ1-6 and V is TRBV7-6; D possibly corresponds to TRBD1 (6 bases). This CDR3 has 14 amino acids. Germline V gene sequence: CDR1 SGHVS, CDR2 FNYEAQ. The V gene lost 1 base and the J gene lost 14 bases, with 15 bases spanning the gap. The CDR3 nucleotides are TGTGCCAGCAGCTTAGATGGGGGCCACGGGGCCCTCCACTTT. It specifies CASSLDGGHGALHF.

The rearrangement uses TRBV7-2 and TRBJ2-7; D might be TRBD1 (7 bases). V was pared by 2 bases and J by 7 bases, with 15 bases between. This CDR3 has 14 amino acids. Germline V gives CDR1 SGHTA, CDR2 FQGNSA. CDR3 sequence reads: CASSLFRQGGEQYF. The CDR3 nucleotides are TGTGCCAGCAGCTTATTCCGGCAGGGGGGTGAGCAGTACTTC.

This clone was detected only once. V is TRBV11-1 and J is TRBJ1-2; D remains ambiguous. V gave up 5 bases and J gave up 7 bases, with 14 bases separating them. Germline lookup yields CDR1 SGHAT and CDR2 FQDESV (reference sequence). CDR3 length: 13 amino acids. CDR3 protein: CASSPHRVGGYTF. The CDR3 DNA sequence: TGTGCCAGCAGCCCCCACCGGGTGGGTGGCTACACCTTC. Together with reference TRBV11-1 and TRBJ1-2, the CDR3 gives the full variable domain: EAEVAQSPRYKITEKSQAVAFWCDPISGHATLYWYRQILGQGPELLVQFQDESVVDDSQLPKDRFSAERLKGVDSTLKIQPAELGDSAMYLCASSPHRVGGYTFGSGTRLTVV.

This chain connects TRBV19 to TRBJ1-2; 9 bases are a match to TRBD1. The trim removed 5 bases at V and 7 bases at J, leaving 8 bases unmatched. Germline CDR1 is LNHDA and CDR2 is SQIVND (reference sequence). CDR3 size: 14 residues. CDR3 protein: CASSVTGGVTGYTF. The DNA of the CDR3 is TGTGCCAGTAGTGTAACAGGGGGCGTCACTGGCTACACCTTC. The variable domain in full, completed from reference TRBV19 and TRBJ1-2, reads DGGITQSPKYLFRKEGQNVTLSCEQNLNHDAMYWYRQDPGQGLRLIYYSQIVNDFQKGDIAEGYSVSREKKESFPLTVTSAQKNPTAFYLCASSVTGGVTGYTFGSGTRLTVV.